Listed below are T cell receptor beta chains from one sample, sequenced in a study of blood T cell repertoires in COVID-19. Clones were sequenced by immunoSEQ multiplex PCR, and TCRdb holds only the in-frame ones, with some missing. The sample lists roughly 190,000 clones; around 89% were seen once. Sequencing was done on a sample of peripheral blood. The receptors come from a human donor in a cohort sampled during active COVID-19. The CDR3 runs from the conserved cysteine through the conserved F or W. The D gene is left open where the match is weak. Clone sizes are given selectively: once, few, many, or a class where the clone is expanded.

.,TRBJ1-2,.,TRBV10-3,TGTGCCATCAGTGAGTTGGGGGGACCAGCCTATGGCTACACCTTC,CAISELGGPAYGYTF
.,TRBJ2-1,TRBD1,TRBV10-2,TGCGCCAGCAGACGGGACAGGGGGTTTTATGAGCAGTTCTTC,CASRRDRGFYEQFF
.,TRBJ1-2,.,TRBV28,TGTGCCAGCAGTTTCGGACACTCAACCTATGGCTACACCTTC,CASSFGHSTYGYTF
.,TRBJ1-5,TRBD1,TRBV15,TGTGCCACCAGCGGGGACAGGGGACAGCCCCAGCATTTT,CATSGDRGQPQHF
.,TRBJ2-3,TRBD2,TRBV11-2,TGTGCCAGCAGCTTCGGACTAGCTTGGACAGATACGCAGTATTTT,CASSFGLAWTDTQYF
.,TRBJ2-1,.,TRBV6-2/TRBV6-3,TGTGCCAGCAGTTACGACAGCTCCTACAATGAGCAGTTCTTC,CASSYDSSYNEQFF
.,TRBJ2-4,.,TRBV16,TGTGCCAGCAGCCATTGGAGGGGAGCCAAAAACATTCAGTACTTC,CASSHWRGAKNIQYF
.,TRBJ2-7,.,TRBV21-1,TGTGCCAGCTCGTACGAGCAGTACTTC,CASSYEQYF
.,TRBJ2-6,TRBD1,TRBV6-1,TGTGCCAGCAGTGGCAGGGACAGGGGGCGCGCAGGGGCCAACGTCCTGACTTTC,CASSGRDRGRAGANVLTF
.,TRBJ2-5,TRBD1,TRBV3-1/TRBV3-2,TGTGCCAGCAGCCTGGGACAGGGTCAGACCCAGTACTTC,CASSLGQGQTQYF
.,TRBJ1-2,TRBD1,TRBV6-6,TGTGCCAGCAGGGGGACAGGGGCTAACTATGGCTACACCTTC,CASRGTGANYGYTF
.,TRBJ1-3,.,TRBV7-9,TGTGCCAGCAGCTTCGGGAGTGCAAGCTCTGGAAACACCATATATTTT,CASSFGSASSGNTIYF
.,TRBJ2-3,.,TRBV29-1,TGCAGCGTTGCGCAGGGCACCAGCACAGATACGCAGTATTTT,CSVAQGTSTDTQYF
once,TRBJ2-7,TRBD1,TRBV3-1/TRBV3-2,TGTGCCAGCACCCTGGGACAGGGGCCCTACGAGCAGTACTTC,CASTLGQGPYEQYF
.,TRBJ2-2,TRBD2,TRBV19,TGTGCCAGTAGTTGGGGACTAGCGACCGGGGAGCTGTTTTTT,CASSWGLATGELFF
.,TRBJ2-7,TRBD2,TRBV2,TGTGCCAGCAGTGGGACTAGCGGCACCTACGAGCAGTACTTC,CASSGTSGTYEQYF